The 14 T cell receptor beta chains listed next were all sequenced from one sample in a study of shared clonotypes between healthy human individuals. Repertoires were generated with immunoSEQ multiplex PCR, while TCRdb's copy carries only in-frame clones and drops some. The sample yields 2 million to 2.5 million clones, roughly 93% seen once. The material sequenced was naive CD4+ T cells from PBMCs. Subset of the sample: CD45RA+ positively selected. These receptors came from a man between 18 and 29 years old in good health. Some clones in this sample may be carry-over from other donors' samples.

The chain combines TRBV19 with TRBJ1-2; 9 bases are a match to TRBD1. The trim removed 3 bases at V and 4 bases at J, leaving 6 bases unmatched. This CDR3 region has 15 residues. Germline CDR1 and CDR2: LNHDA and SQIVND (reference sequence). CDR3 region: CASSIPGTGFYGYTF. In DNA, the CDR3 is TGTGCCAGTAGTATTCCCGGGACAGGGTTCTATGGCTACACCTTC.

This chain links TRBV5-4 with TRBJ2-7; D possibly corresponds to TRBD1 (6 bases). Looked up from germline, CDR1 is SGHNT and CDR2 is YYREEE (reference sequence). Trimming cost V 3 bases and J 3 bases, with 25 bases left between them. The CDR3 loop spans 18 amino acids. The CDR3 reads CASSSPGWGPENDYEQYF. Here the CDR3 DNA reads TGTGCCAGCAGCTCTCCGGGGTGGGGGCCCGAAAACGACTACGAGCAGTACTTC.

The CDR3 region is CASSQGPGNSFSGNTIYF. Written as DNA, the CDR3 is TGCGCCAGCAGCCAAGGCCCGGGGAACTCCTTCTCTGGAAACACCATATATTTT. This chain connects TRBV4-1 to TRBJ1-3; no reliable D call. The CDR3 has 18 amino acids. Germline CDR1 and CDR2: MGHRA and YSYEKL. V was shortened by 1 base and J by 0 bases, with 16 bases between the two germline ends.

The rearrangement joins TRBV13 to TRBJ2-1; 8 bases are shared with TRBD1. CDR3 length equals 17 residues. V lost 5 bases and J lost 0; bases outside the gene matches: 9. The germline CDR1 and CDR2 sequences are PRHDT and FYEKMQ (reference sequence). CDR3 coding DNA: TGTGCCAGCAGCACCAGACAGGGGCCCCCCTCCTACAATGAGCAGTTCTTC. Amino acid sequence: CASSTRQGPPSYNEQFF.

The chain joins TRBV19 to TRBJ2-7, with 12 bases matching TRBD2. Germline CDR1 reads LNHDA; CDR2 reads SQIVND (reference sequence). The CDR3 loop spans 15 amino acids. J was trimmed by 5 bases and V by 5 bases; bases with no gene match: 7. The chain's CDR3 is CASSPRTSGMDEQYF. CDR3 DNA sequence: TGTGCCAGTAGTCCTCGGACTAGCGGGATGGACGAGCAGTACTTC. The variable domain in full, with the rest retrieved from reference TRBV19 and TRBJ2-7, is DGGITQSPKYLFRKEGQNVTLSCEQNLNHDAMYWYRQDPGQGLRLIYYSQIVNDFQKGDIAEGYSVSREKKESFPLTVTSAQKNPTAFYLCASSPRTSGMDEQYFGPGTRLTVT.

This clone was found once. This chain links TRBV6-5 with TRBJ1-2; tentative D call: TRBD1 (5 bases). The V end lost 5 bases, the J end lost 2 bases, and 12 bases lay between the germline ends. The CDR3 spans 14 residues. Germline CDR1 reads MNHEY; CDR2 reads SVGAGI. The CDR3 DNA sequence: TGTGCCAGCAGTAGAACGACAGCCAACTATGGCTACACCTTC. Its translation: CASSRTTANYGYTF.

V is TRBV5-4 and J is TRBJ2-5, with 7 bases identical to TRBD1. Germline trimming cut 1 base from V and 1 base from J; bases unmatched to any gene: 4. This CDR3 contains 15 residues. Germline values: CDR1 SGHNT, CDR2 YYREEE (reference sequence). In DNA, the CDR3 is TGTGCCAGCAGCTTGTCCAGGGGGTTCCAAGAGACCCAGTACTTC. As protein: CASSLSRGFQETQYF. Based on the CDR3 plus reference TRBV5-4 and TRBJ2-5, the full variable domain is ETGVTQSPTHLIKTRGQQVTLRCSSQSGHNTVSWYQQALGQGPQFIFQYYREEENGRGNFPPRFSGLQFPNYSSELNVNALELDDSALYLCASSLSRGFQETQYFGPGTRLLVL.

This rearrangement joins TRBV5-1 to TRBJ1-1; 8 bases match TRBD1. J gave up 5 bases and V 4 bases, and 13 bases lay outside the gene matches. This CDR3 contains 16 residues. CDR1 and CDR2 (germline): SGHRS, YFSETQ. CDR3 residues: CASSPGQGVGITEAFF. CDR3 nucleotide sequence: TGCGCCAGCAGCCCCGGACAGGGTGTTGGGATTACTGAAGCTTTCTTT. Full variable domain (rest looked up from reference TRBV5-1 and TRBJ1-1): KAGVTQTPRYLIKTRGQQVTLSCSPISGHRSVSWYQQTPGQGLQFLFEYFSETQRNKGNFPGRFSGRQFSNSRSEMNVSTLELGDSALYLCASSPGQGVGITEAFFGQGTRLTVV.

The V gene is TRBV30, the J gene TRBJ1-1, with 8 bases lining up with TRBD1. Germline trimming cut 1 base from V and 3 bases from J; bases unmatched to any gene: 7. Per germline, CDR1 GTSNPN and CDR2 SVGIG (reference sequence). This CDR3 region has 15 residues. The DNA of the CDR3 is TGTGCCTGGAGTGCAGGGGACAGGTTGCACACTGAAGCTTTCTTT. Residues: CAWSAGDRLHTEAFF.

This chain joins TRBV6-4 and TRBJ2-7; D is perhaps TRBD2 (6 bases). Trimming stripped 2 bases from V and 4 bases from J, with 21 bases between. The CDR3 sequence is 17 residues long. Germline assignment: CDR1 MRHNA and CDR2 SNTAGT. CDR3 DNA sequence: TGTGCCAGCAGTGACATGGAAACTAGCCTGCTTGAATACGAGCAGTACTTC. It specifies CASSDMETSLLEYEQYF.

The chain has TRBV19 and TRBJ1-3, with 8 positions matching TRBD1. The CDR3 has 13 residues. V shed 6 bases, J shed 7 bases, and the junction held 5 bases outside the gene matches. Germline V gene lookup returns CDR1 LNHDA and CDR2 SQIVND (reference sequence). The CDR3 DNA reads as TGTGCCAGTAGCCAACAGGGGGACAACACCATATATTTT. It is translated as CASSQQGDNTIYF.

The chain links TRBV6-1 to TRBJ2-1; D is possibly TRBD1 (6 bases). This CDR3 comprises 15 residues. Germline loops: CDR1 MNHNS, CDR2 SASEGT. The V end lost 3 bases, the J end lost 2 bases, and 11 bases lay between the germline ends. CDR3 residues: CASSDRGFTYNEQFF. CDR3 DNA: TGTGCCAGCAGTGACAGGGGATTTACCTACAATGAGCAGTTCTTC.

In regard to this clone: Other DNA sequences in the same sample also yield this CDR3. The rearrangement links TRBV10-3 to TRBJ2-5; 8 bases fit TRBD1. The CDR3 loop spans 12 amino acids. With V trimmed by 10 bases and J by 5 bases, 6 bases remained unmatched. The germline V gene encodes CDR1 ENHRY and CDR2 SYGVKD. The CDR3 DNA reads as TGTGCCACTGGACAGGGCCGTGAGACCCAGTACTTC. Translating gives CATGQGRETQYF.

This chain joins TRBV5-1 and TRBJ1-3; no clear D gene. Trimming took off 0 bases at V and 0 bases at J, with 10 bases between the two ends. The germline gives CDR1 SGHRS, CDR2 YFSETQ. There are 16 residues in the CDR3. CDR3 sequence reads: CASSLVGISSGNTIYF. Here the CDR3 DNA reads TGCGCCAGCAGCTTGGTCGGCATCAGCTCTGGAAACACCATATATTTT. Full variable domain (missing parts from reference TRBV5-1 and TRBJ1-3): KAGVTQTPRYLIKTRGQQVTLSCSPISGHRSVSWYQQTPGQGLQFLFEYFSETQRNKGNFPGRFSGRQFSNSRSEMNVSTLELGDSALYLCASSLVGISSGNTIYFGEGSWLTVV.